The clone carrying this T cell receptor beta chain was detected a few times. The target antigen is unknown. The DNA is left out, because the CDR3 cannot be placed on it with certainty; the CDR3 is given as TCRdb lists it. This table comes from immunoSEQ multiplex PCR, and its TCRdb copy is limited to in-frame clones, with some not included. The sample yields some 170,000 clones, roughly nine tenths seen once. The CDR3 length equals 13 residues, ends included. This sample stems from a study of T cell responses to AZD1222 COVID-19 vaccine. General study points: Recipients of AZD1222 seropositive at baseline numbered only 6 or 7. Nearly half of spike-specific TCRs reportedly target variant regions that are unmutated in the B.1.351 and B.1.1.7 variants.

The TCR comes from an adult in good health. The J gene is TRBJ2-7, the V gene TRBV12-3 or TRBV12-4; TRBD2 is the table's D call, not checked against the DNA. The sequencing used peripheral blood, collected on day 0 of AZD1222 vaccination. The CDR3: CASSSSFSYEQYV.